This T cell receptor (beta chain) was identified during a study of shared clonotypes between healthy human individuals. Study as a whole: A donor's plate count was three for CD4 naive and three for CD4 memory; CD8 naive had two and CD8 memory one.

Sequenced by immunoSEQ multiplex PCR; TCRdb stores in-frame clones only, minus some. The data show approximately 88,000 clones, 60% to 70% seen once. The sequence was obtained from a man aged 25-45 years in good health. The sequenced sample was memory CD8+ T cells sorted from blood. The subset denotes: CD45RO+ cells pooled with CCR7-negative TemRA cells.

The CDR3 loop reads CASSYSPGGYEQYF. The CDR3 DNA reads as TGTGCCAGCAGTTACTCTCCCGGGGGCTACGAGCAGTACTTC. The rearrangement links TRBV6-5 to TRBJ2-7, with D perhaps TRBD2 (6 bases). This CDR3 is built from 14 residues. Trimming cost V 0 bases and J 3 bases, with 9 bases left between them. The germline V gene has CDR1 MNHEY and CDR2 SVGAGI.